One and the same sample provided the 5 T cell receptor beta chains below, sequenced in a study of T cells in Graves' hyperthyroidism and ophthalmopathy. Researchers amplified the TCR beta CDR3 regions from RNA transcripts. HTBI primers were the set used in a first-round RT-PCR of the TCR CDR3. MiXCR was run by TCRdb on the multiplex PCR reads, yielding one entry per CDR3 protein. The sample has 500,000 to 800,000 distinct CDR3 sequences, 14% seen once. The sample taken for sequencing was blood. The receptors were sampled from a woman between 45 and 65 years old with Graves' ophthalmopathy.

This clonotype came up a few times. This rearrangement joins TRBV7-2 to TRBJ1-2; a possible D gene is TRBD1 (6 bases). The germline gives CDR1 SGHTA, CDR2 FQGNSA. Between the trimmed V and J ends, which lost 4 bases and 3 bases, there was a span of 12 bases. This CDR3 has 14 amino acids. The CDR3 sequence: CASSSSDRHYGYTF. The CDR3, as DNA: TGTGCCAGCAGCTCCTCGGACAGACACTATGGCTACACCTTC.

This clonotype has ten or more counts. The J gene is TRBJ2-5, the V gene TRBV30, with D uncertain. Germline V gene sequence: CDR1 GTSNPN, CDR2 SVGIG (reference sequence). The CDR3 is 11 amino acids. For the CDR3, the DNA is TGTGCTACGCTACAGAGAGAGACCCAGTACTTC. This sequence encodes CATLQRETQYF.

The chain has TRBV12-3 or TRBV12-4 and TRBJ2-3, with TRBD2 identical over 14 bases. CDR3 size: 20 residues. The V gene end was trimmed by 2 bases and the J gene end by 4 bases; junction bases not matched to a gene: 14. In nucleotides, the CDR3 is TGTGCCAGCAGTTTATCGTCCCCCTGGACTAGCGGGAGGCCCCCAGATACGCAGTATTTT. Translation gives CASSLSSPWTSGRPPDTQYF.

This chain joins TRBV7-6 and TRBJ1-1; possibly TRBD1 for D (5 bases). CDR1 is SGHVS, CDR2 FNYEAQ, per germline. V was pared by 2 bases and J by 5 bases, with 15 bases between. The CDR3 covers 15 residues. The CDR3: CASSLRANGGTEAFF. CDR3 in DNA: TGTGCCAGCAGCTTACGAGCTAACGGGGGAACTGAAGCTTTCTTT.

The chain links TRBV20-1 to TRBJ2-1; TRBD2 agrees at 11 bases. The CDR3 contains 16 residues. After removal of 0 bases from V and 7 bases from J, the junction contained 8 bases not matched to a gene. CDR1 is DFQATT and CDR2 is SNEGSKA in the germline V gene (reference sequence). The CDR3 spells CSARDPLAGDRNEQFF. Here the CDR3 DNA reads TGCAGTGCTAGAGATCCACTAGCGGGAGATCGAAATGAGCAGTTCTTC.